The rows below give T cell receptor beta chains drawn from one sample of a study of human T cells and chemical hapten exposure. In TCRdb, the RACE reads were re-called with MiXCR into one record per CDR3 protein. The sample contains fewer than 350,000 distinct CDR3 sequences, around 7.7% of which appear only once. The source was whole blood, collected in connection with sensitization to the hapten diphenylcyclopropenone (DPC). The receptors originated from a man aged 18 to 29 with alopecia areata. Some clones in this sample may be carry-over from other donors' samples. Both conserved end residues are part of each CDR3. Each record gives: clone size, J gene, D gene, V gene, CDR3 DNA, CDR3 protein. The D gene is left open where the match is weak. The size of a clone is reported for some rows only, either as once, few or many, or as a class for expanded clones.

- | TRBJ1-5 | - | TRBV20-1 | TGCAGTGTTTCCAAAACACAGAGCCATAGGAATCAGCCCCAGCATTTT | CSVSKTQSHRNQPQHF
few | TRBJ2-1 | TRBD2 | TRBV7-2 | TGTGCCAGCAGCTGGGGACTAGCGGGGTTTTACAATGAGCAGTTCTTC | CASSWGLAGFYNEQFF
- | TRBJ1-2 | - | TRBV27 | TGTGCCAGCACGACCCCCCAACCTGATGGCTACACCTTC | CASTTPQPDGYTF
many | TRBJ2-7 | TRBD1 | TRBV10-1 | TGCGCCAGCAGTGAGGAGGTCCGGGGACAGGGGTCGGTAGAGCAGTACTTC | CASSEEVRGQGSVEQYF
- | TRBJ2-3 | TRBD2 | TRBV12-3/TRBV12-4 | TGTGCCAGCAGACCCACGGGGCCTAGCGGGGGAGATATGCAGTATTTT | CASRPTGPSGGDMQYF
many | TRBJ1-1 | TRBD1 | TRBV12-3/TRBV12-4 | TGTGCCAGCAGTCCGGACAGGGGGCTTTTGAACACTGAAGCTTTCTTT | CASSPDRGLLNTEAFF
- | TRBJ1-1 | - | TRBV9 | TGTGCCAGCAGCGTAGATGCAGGGCGGGACACTGAAGCTTTCTTT | CASSVDAGRDTEAFF
many | TRBJ1-1 | TRBD1 | TRBV7-6 | TGTGCCAGCAGCTTAGCTTACCCAGGGGGCACTGAAGCTTTCTTT | CASSLAYPGGTEAFF
few | TRBJ2-6 | TRBD1 | TRBV7-9 | TGTGCCAGCAGTCCGACAACAGGGGCTGGGGCCAACGTCCTGACTTTC | CASSPTTGAGANVLTF
- | TRBJ2-3 | - | TRBV5-1 | TGCGCCAGCAGCCCCGGGACGCTCGGAGATACGCAGTATTTT | CASSPGTLGDTQYF
few | TRBJ1-4 | - | TRBV2 | TGTGCCAGCAGTCCGACAGTGTTTAATGAAAAACTGTTTTTT | CASSPTVFNEKLFF
- | TRBJ1-5 | TRBD1 | TRBV20-1 | TGCAGTGCTTGGGACAGGGGGCAGGGTCAGCCCCAGCATTTT | CSAWDRGQGQPQHF
few | TRBJ2-5 | - | TRBV29-1 | TGCAGCGTTGGGGTAGGGGAAGAGACCCAGTACTTC | CSVGVGEETQYF
- | TRBJ2-5 | - | TRBV2 | TGTGCCAGCAGTGGTGGCTACCCAGAGACCCAGTACTTC | CASSGGYPETQYF
- | TRBJ1-4 | - | TRBV7-2 | TGTGCCAGCAGCTGGGTGGACGTAAATGAAAAACTGTTTTTT | CASSWVDVNEKLFF
- | TRBJ1-1 | - | TRBV10-2 | TGCGCCAGCAGTGAAACAGAGGGGTTTGGCACTGAAGCTTTCTTT | CASSETEGFGTEAFF
- | TRBJ2-4 | - | TRBV18 | TGTGCCAGCTCTGACCGGGACACTCAGTACTTC | CASSDRDTQYF
- | TRBJ1-2 | TRBD1 | TRBV9 | TGTGCCAGCAGCCCACCGGACAGGTTGTCGGGCGGCTACACCTTC | CASSPPDRLSGGYTF
- | TRBJ2-3 | TRBD2 | TRBV28 | TGTGCCAGCAGTTGGGGGGGTGGTAGCGGCGGCACAGATACGCAGTATTTT | CASSWGGGSGGTDTQYF
few | TRBJ1-2 | - | TRBV2 | TGTGCCAGCAGTGAGGGAGCCAACCCTCTAGGCACCTTC | CASSEGANPLGTF
few | TRBJ2-3 | - | TRBV7-9 | TGTGCCGCGGGTGAGGTTAATACGCAGTATTTT | CAAGEVNTQYF
- | TRBJ2-1 | - | TRBV12-3/TRBV12-4 | TGTGCCAGCAGTTTTGGTAGGGAGGATGAGCAGTTCTTC | CASSFGREDEQFF
many | TRBJ1-1 | - | TRBV4-3 | TGCGCCAGCAGCGAGACCGGACAGTCCCCTAACACTGAAGCTTTCTTT | CASSETGQSPNTEAFF
few | TRBJ1-2 | TRBD1 | TRBV20-1 | TGCAGTGCTAGACCTAGGGGGCCGCTCTATGGCTACACCTTC | CSARPRGPLYGYTF
- | TRBJ2-4 | - | TRBV7-2 | TGTGCCAGCAGCTTTCGGAGTTTCGACATTCAGTACTTC | CASSFRSFDIQYF
many | TRBJ2-3 | - | TRBV12-3/TRBV12-4 | TGTGCCAGCAGTTTCCGCCGAGGAGGCACAGATACGCAGTATTTT | CASSFRRGGTDTQYF
- | TRBJ1-1 | - | TRBV7-2 | TGTGCCAGCAGCTTAGCGCATCGCCGAGGCAGAAACACTGAAGCTTTCTTT | CASSLAHRRGRNTEAFF
few | TRBJ1-2 | - | TRBV11-2 | TGTGCCAGCCTAGCGGACAGACCATACTATGGCTACACCTTC | CASLADRPYYGYTF
many | TRBJ1-2 | - | TRBV20-1 | TGCAGTGCTAGAGATCCATGGGGTGCAAACCCCCTTGGCTACACCTTC | CSARDPWGANPLGYTF
- | TRBJ1-5 | - | TRBV21-1 | TGTGCCAGCAGCCAGTTTTGGGATCAGCCCCAGCATTTT | CASSQFWDQPQHF
few | TRBJ2-1 | TRBD2 | TRBV7-2 | TGTGCCAGCAGCTTAGAAACTAGCGCATACAATGAGCAGTTCTTC | CASSLETSAYNEQFF
many | TRBJ1-5 | - | TRBV7-2 | TGTGCCAGCAGCTTAGATGCAGGCCACAATCAGCCCCAGCATTTT | CASSLDAGHNQPQHF
many | TRBJ1-6 | - | TRBV6-5 | TGTGCCAGCAGTTACTCAGCGGGTGGACGAGTCAATTCACCCCTCCACTTT | CASSYSAGGRVNSPLHF
- | TRBJ1-1 | TRBD1 | TRBV7-2 | TGTGCCAGCAGCTCCCGACAGGGACTAGCGAACACTGAAGCTTTCTTT | CASSSRQGLANTEAFF
- | TRBJ2-1 | TRBD2 | TRBV6-2/TRBV6-3 | TGTGCCAGTAGTGGAGCGGGGGGGCCGAACAATGAGCAGTTCTTC | CASSGAGGPNNEQFF
- | TRBJ1-6 | - | TRBV7-9 | TGTGCCAGCAGCTCGGGACCCAATTCACCCCTCCACTTT | CASSSGPNSPLHF
few | TRBJ2-3 | TRBD1 | TRBV14 | TGTGCCAGCGGACAGGGGGTCCCGGGATCTCAGTATTTT | CASGQGVPGSQYF
- | TRBJ2-2 | - | TRBV5-1 | TGCGCCAGCAGCTTGGACAGTACGAACACCGGGGAGCTGTTTTTT | CASSLDSTNTGELFF
- | TRBJ2-3 | TRBD1 | TRBV9 | TGTGCCAGCAGCGTAGCGGCGACAGGGCGCAGCACAGATACGCAGTATTTT | CASSVAATGRSTDTQYF
few | TRBJ2-1 | - | TRBV9 | TGTGCCAGCAGCACACGAGGGCACGGTGCTTTACCGTCAGACAGAACTTTTAGTGAGCAGTTCTTC | CASSTRGHGALPSDRTFSEQFF
few | TRBJ2-2 | TRBD1 | TRBV7-2 | TGTGCCAGCAGCTCCCGGGACAGGTCGAACACCGGGGAGCTGTTTTTT | CASSSRDRSNTGELFF
once | TRBJ1-2 | TRBD1 | TRBV5-5 | TGTGCCAGCAGCTTGGCGACAGGGCCTATAAATGGCTACACCTTC | CASSLATGPINGYTF
- | TRBJ2-7 | - | TRBV28 | TGTGCCAGCAGTTTTAAGCAGGGGAGCTACGAGCAGTACTTC | CASSFKQGSYEQYF
- | TRBJ2-1 | TRBD2 | TRBV7-8 | TGTGCCAGCAGCCCTACCGGACTAGTCAATGAGCAGTTCTTC | CASSPTGLVNEQFF
- | TRBJ2-1 | - | TRBV6-5 | TGTGCCAGCAGTCCTCCGAGGTTTCTGGATGAGCAGTTCTTC | CASSPPRFLDEQFF
many | TRBJ1-3 | TRBD1 | TRBV7-2 | TGTGCCAGCAGCTACTCCGGGACAGCTGTTCTATTCGGAAACACCATATATTTT | CASSYSGTAVLFGNTIYF
many | TRBJ2-3 | - | TRBV20-1 | TGCAGTGCTAGAGATTCCGAAACAGATACGCAGTATTTT | CSARDSETDTQYF
many | TRBJ2-3 | - | TRBV6-2/TRBV6-3 | TGTGCCAGCAGTCCAGGAGAAGCGCAGTATTTT | CASSPGEAQYF
few | TRBJ2-5 | - | TRBV7-2 | TGTGCCAGCAGCTTAAGCGGAGACAGCCAAGAGACCCAGTACTTC | CASSLSGDSQETQYF
few | TRBJ1-1 | - | TRBV7-9 | TGTGCCAGCAGCTTAGATGTTTGGACAGCCATGAACACTGAAGCTTTCTTT | CASSLDVWTAMNTEAFF
once | TRBJ2-7 | - | TRBV28 | TGTGCCAGCACTCCGGGACTCTACTACAAGCAGTACTTC | CASTPGLYYKQYF
- | TRBJ1-5 | - | TRBV7-2 | TGTGCCAGCAGCTTAGCGTGGCGCAACAATCAGCCCCAGCATTTT | CASSLAWRNNQPQHF
- | TRBJ1-5 | - | TRBV20-1 | TGCAGTGCTAGAGCTCCGGGGCCTGAGCCCCAGCATTTT | CSARAPGPEPQHF